This T cell receptor (beta chain) was obtained from a study of HIV-infected children after antiretroviral therapy interruption. Study-wide findings and caveats: Naive CD4+ CDR3 sharing between time points fell after interruption began.

The CDR3 extends over 16 amino acids. V dropped 5 bases and J dropped 6 bases, with 21 bases sitting between them. Germline lookup yields CDR1 ENHRY and CDR2 SYGVKD. Treatment: PENTA 11 planned treatment interruption arm or continuous ART arm. The TCR library was built from RNA with a 3' RACE protocol and unique molecular identifiers. MiXCR, run by TCRdb on the 3' RACE reads, gives a single entry per CDR3 protein. The sample gives around 40,000 distinct CDR3 sequences, over 6.5% of which show up once; about 0.97% is in the top ten. This clonotype was counted many times. Its antigen is currently unknown.

Sequencing was performed on CD45RA+ CD4+ T cells from PBMCs, pooled from several time points, taken from a donor given antiretroviral therapy, either interrupted or continuous. Subset: naive CD4+ CD45RA+ CD45RO- T cells. The chain couples TRBV10-3 to TRBJ2-3, with a possible D match to TRBD1 (7 bases). This clonotype originated in a pool of human donors with HIV. DNA of the CDR3: TGTGCCATCAGTCTCTCAAAGCAGGGGGGAGCGGATACGCAGTATTTT. This translates into CAISLSKQGGADTQYF.